This T cell receptor (beta chain) was sequenced in a study of shared clonotypes between healthy human individuals (dated by TCRdb to 2019 to 2021). In terms of the full investigation: Two women and a few men aged 18 to 49 years were included in the cohort. For each donor, CD4 naive and CD4 memory were each run on three plates, CD8 naive on two plates, and CD8 memory on one plate. To estimate repertoire size and how much clonotypes are shared between individuals, the study performed deep sequencing of blood TCR repertoires from a handful of healthy adults. To increase sequencing depth and limit assay-specific biases, different laboratories used diverse techniques to prepare libraries and sequence TCR repertoires. Between about 0.85 and 9.5 billion PBMCs per donor were obtained by leukapheresis. Paper-wide results and their limitations: The small number of donors limited the genetic and exposure-history diversity represented. When a few donors were compared, the shared fraction of clonotypes was about 5.4% for naive CD4, around 3.6% for naive CD8, 2% to 2.5% for memory CD4, and 0.35% to 0.4% for memory CD8. Pairwise subsampling led to the expectation that sequencing depth would affect the degree of clonotype sharing among donors. Naive subsets generally had larger estimated clonotype richness than memory subsets did. Incomplete sequencing was indicated by rarefaction of sorted-subset datasets, despite the large sequencing depth. Only blood was sampled, and tissue TCR repertoires likely differ from those in blood. Clonotypes shared by all four sorted-subset donors showed higher generation probabilities than non-shared clonotypes.

Sequences MDHEN (CDR1) and SYDVKM (CDR2) are obtained from the germline V gene. Trimming accounts for 6 bases at V and 4 bases at J, while the number of junction bases matched to no gene is 9. Its CDR3 holds 15 amino acids, cysteine through phenylalanine. Only CDR3 DNA is held: 45 bases, read in frame from base 1. Donors were healthy HIV-negative adults with no recently reported acute infections or vaccinations. Every donor was a Caucasian adult residing in Nashville, Tennessee, USA. CD4+ T cells were enriched by magnetic negative selection; naive cells were then positively selected on CD45RA, and the negative fraction formed the memory subset. After blood collection by leukapheresis, PBMCs were isolated using Ficoll-Histopaque density gradient centrifugation and then cryopreserved in the vapor phase of liquid nitrogen. Purity and quantity of every magnetically sorted T cell population were checked by analytical flow cytometry. From each sorted fraction, genomic DNA was isolated and quantified by UV absorbance on a Nanodrop 2000c.

Using the deep immunoSEQ assay, TCR CDR3 regions were amplified from genomic DNA by multiplex PCR. Genomic DNA extracted from each cell subset was distributed evenly over all wells of several immunoSEQ 96-well plates, and each plate served as one replicate. For sorted subsets, roughly 200 ng genomic DNA, equal to tens of thousands of T cell genomes, was loaded into each replicate PCR. The purified libraries were quantified using a Qubit 3.0 fluorometer, sized with a Bioanalyzer 2100, and then quantified again using the KAPA Library Quantification kit. A separate single-read 150-cycle Illumina NextSeq 550 flow cell was used to sequence each immunoSEQ 96-well plate. Per the original workflow: Because the immunoSEQ output held only junctional sequences and lacked quality scores, the filtering could not match the filtering applied to full-length reads. To assign V/J genes and CDR3, sequences were annotated against IMGT germline references using PyIR, a Python wrapper for IgBLAST v1.9. Reads were removed for weak V/J assignments (E-value above 1e-6), missing CDR3, stop codons, out-of-frame junctions, or ambiguous translated residues. A V3J clonotype was defined by an identical inferred V gene, J gene, and CDR3 amino acid sequence. To compute the percentage overlap between repertoires, the number of shared unique clonotypes was divided by the size of the smaller repertoire. Three approaches were used to assess repertoire richness: RTK rarefaction, the Chao1 estimator, and Recon v2.1 estimates of unobserved clonotypes. For all TCRbeta clonotypes obtained by the gDNA method from a handful of donors, generation probabilities were computed with OLGA. The clones in this table, taken by TCRdb from immuneACCESS, are in-frame only. Not every clone is retained; where verified, under half of the shortfall comes from an unresolved V gene, and the cause of the rest is unknown. For V, J and clone size, that table is used; D and trimming come from the DNA. Here the sample has some 1.1 million clones; 70% to 85% occur a single time. The ten largest clones add up to about 0.94% of the sample.

In regard to this clone: Its antigen is unknown. Per-base qualities were not stored, and no clone one base away is much larger.

Sequencing input: memory CD4+ T cells from PBMCs. The cell subset or site label, as the study defines it: CD45RA-negative fraction. The rearranged chain carries TRBV28 and TRBJ1-2; TRBD1 agrees with 9 junctional bases. This TCR derives from a man between 18 and 29 years old in good health. Some clones in this sample may be carry-over from other donors' samples. The CDR3 region reads CASRGQGPGGYGYTF. The nucleotide sequence reads TGTGCCAGCAGGGGACAGGGACCGGGGGGCTATGGCTACACCTTC.